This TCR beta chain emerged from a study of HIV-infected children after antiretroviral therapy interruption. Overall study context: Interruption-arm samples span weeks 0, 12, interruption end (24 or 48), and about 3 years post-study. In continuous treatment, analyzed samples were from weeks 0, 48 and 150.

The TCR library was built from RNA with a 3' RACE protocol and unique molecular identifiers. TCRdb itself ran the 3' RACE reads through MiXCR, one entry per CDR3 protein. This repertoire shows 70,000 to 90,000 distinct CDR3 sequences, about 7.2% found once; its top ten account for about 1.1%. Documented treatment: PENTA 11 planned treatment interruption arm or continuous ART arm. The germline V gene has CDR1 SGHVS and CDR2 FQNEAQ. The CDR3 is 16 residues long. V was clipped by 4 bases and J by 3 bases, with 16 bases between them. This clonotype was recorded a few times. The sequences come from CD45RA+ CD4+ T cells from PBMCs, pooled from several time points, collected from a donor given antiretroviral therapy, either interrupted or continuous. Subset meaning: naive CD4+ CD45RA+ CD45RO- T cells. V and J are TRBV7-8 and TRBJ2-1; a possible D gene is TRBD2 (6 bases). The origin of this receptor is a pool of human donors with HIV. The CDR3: CASSSQVGGNYNEQFF. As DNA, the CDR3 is TGTGCCAGCAGCTCTCAAGTCGGGGGTAACTACAATGAGCAGTTCTTC.